One and the same sample provided the 5 T cell receptor beta chains below, sequenced in a study of T cell repertoires in cytomegalovirus infection. TCRdb reprocessed the reads via MiXCR and lists one record per CDR3 protein. The sample lists 450,000 to 650,000 distinct CDR3 sequences, about 25% occurring once. Source material: PBMCs. The source of these receptors is a human donor in good health (CMV status not recorded). Some clones in this sample may be carry-over from other donors' samples.

As to this clonotype: This may stem from a read error, because a much larger clone lies one nucleotide away. V usage is TRBV27 and J usage is TRBJ2-2; D is unclear. Germline values: CDR1 MNHEY, CDR2 SMNVEV (reference sequence). The V end was cut by 6 bases, the J end by 3 bases, with 5 bases between. The CDR3 contains 12 residues. The CDR3 region is CASRIYTGELFF. In DNA, the CDR3 is TGTGCCAGCAGGATATACACCGGGGAGCTGTTTTTT.

V usage is TRBV7-9 and J usage is TRBJ1-1; TRBD1 is a possible D gene (6 bases). CDR1 is SEHNR and CDR2 is FQNEAQ in the germline V gene (reference sequence). The V end was cut by 1 base, the J end by 4 bases, with 13 bases between. This CDR3 contains 15 residues. In nucleotides, the CDR3 is TGTGCCAGCAGCTTAGGACAGGTGATGGGCACTGAAGCTTTCTTT. It encodes CASSLGQVMGTEAFF.

This chain connects TRBV28 to TRBJ1-5; TRBD1 matches at 8 bases. This CDR3 region has 14 residues. The junction had 10 bases not matched to a gene; V was cut back by 7 bases and J by 8 bases. The germline V gene has CDR1 MDHEN and CDR2 SYDVKM. The CDR3 here is CASTTGQGRKPQHF. The CDR3 DNA reads as TGTGCCAGCACTACAGGACAGGGACGAAAGCCCCAGCATTTT.

The rearrangement joins TRBV5-4 to TRBJ1-2; D not certain. V lost 4 bases to trimming and J lost 2 bases, with 15 bases between them. The CDR3 consists of 15 residues. Germline CDR1 SGHNT, CDR2 YYREEE (reference sequence). CDR3 sequence (DNA): TGTGCCAGCAGCCCGCGGCGGGGATCCAACTATGGCTACACCTTC. Protein: CASSPRRGSNYGYTF. The full variable domain, rest sourced from reference TRBV5-4 and TRBJ1-2, is ETGVTQSPTHLIKTRGQQVTLRCSSQSGHNTVSWYQQALGQGPQFIFQYYREEENGRGNFPPRFSGLQFPNYSSELNVNALELDDSALYLCASSPRRGSNYGYTFGSGTRLTVV.

This clonotype was found many times. The J gene is TRBJ1-5, the V gene TRBV6-5; 9 nucleotides match TRBD1. The CDR3 length is 16 residues. Germline V gene lookup returns CDR1 MNHEY and CDR2 SVGAGI. The trim removed 5 bases at V and 4 bases at J, leaving 9 bases unmatched. CDR3: CASSPPNGQGNQPQHF. The CDR3 DNA reads as TGTGCCAGCAGTCCTCCGAACGGACAGGGGAATCAGCCCCAGCATTTT.